Each of the 24 T cell receptor beta chains below was sequenced from the same sample in a study of cytomegalovirus exposure and HLA in healthy donors. This table comes from immunoSEQ multiplex PCR, and its TCRdb copy is limited to in-frame clones, with some not included. The data contain under 300,000 clones, approximately 83% of them singletons. The sequenced sample was PBMCs. All receptors derive from a young woman in good health and CMV-seropositive.

This clone was seen just once. The V and J genes are TRBV2 and TRBJ2-2, with 11 bases matching TRBD2. Germline loops: CDR1 SNHLY, CDR2 FYNNEI. The V segment lost 2 bases and the J segment 7 bases; nucleotides outside the gene matches: 6. CDR3 size: 16 residues. CDR3 protein: CASSEWGTSGLGELFF. As DNA, the CDR3 is TGTGCCAGCAGTGAATGGGGGACTAGCGGCCTCGGGGAGCTGTTTTTT. Full variable domain (outside the CDR3, taken from reference TRBV2 and TRBJ2-2): EPEVTQTPSHQVTQMGQEVILRCVPISNHLYFYWYRQILGQKVEFLVSFYNNEISEKSEIFDDQFSVERPDGSNFTLKIRSTKLEDSAMYFCASSEWGTSGLGELFFGEGSRLTVL.

The chain uses TRBV6-5 and TRBJ1-1; a weak D match, TRBD1 (5 bases). The CDR3 length is 12 residues. V shed 5 bases and J shed 3 bases, with 7 bases lying between them. Germline loops: CDR1 MNHEY, CDR2 SVGAGI. The DNA for the CDR3 is TGTGCCAGCAGTGGAGGGGACACTGAAGCTTTCTTT. It is translated as CASSGGDTEAFF.

The CDR3 region is CASSPARGQGTQQYF. The CDR3 bases are TGTGCCAGCAGTCCCGCGCGGGGACAGGGGACCCAGCAGTACTTC. The J gene is TRBJ2-7, the V gene TRBV28, with 10 bases identical to TRBD1. CDR3 size: 15 residues. V shed 5 bases, J shed 8 bases, and the junction held 12 bases outside the gene matches. Germline CDR1 MDHEN, CDR2 SYDVKM.

This chain links TRBV4-1 with TRBJ1-1; D gene ambiguous. V lost 0 bases and J 8 bases, leaving 10 bases between the germline ends. CDR1 and CDR2 from the germline V gene are MGHRA and YSYEKL. The CDR3 length is 13 residues. CDR3 nucleotide sequence: TGCGCCAGCAGCCAAGATCGGGATCTAGAAGCTTTCTTT. This gives the protein CASSQDRDLEAFF.

V and J are TRBV27 and TRBJ2-7; 10 positions match TRBD2. J gave up 6 bases and V 3 bases, and 14 bases lay outside the gene matches. The germline V gene has CDR1 MNHEY and CDR2 SMNVEV (reference sequence). CDR3 length equals 17 residues. The CDR3 nucleotides read TGTGCCAGCAGTTTGAGCCGGCGGCTAGCGGGAGATCGCGAGCAGTACTTC. Encoded protein: CASSLSRRLAGDREQYF.

The chain employs TRBV5-4 and TRBJ2-2; 7 bases align to TRBD1. V dropped 0 bases and J dropped 3; count of bases not matched to a gene: 5. The CDR3 consists of 16 residues. Germline assignment: CDR1 SGHNT and CDR2 YYREEE (reference sequence). The CDR3 DNA reads as TGTGCCAGCAGCTTGGCGACAGGGCTGGACACCGGGGAGCTGTTTTTT. Encoded protein: CASSLATGLDTGELFF.

This rearrangement joins TRBV5-1 to TRBJ2-5, with D possibly being TRBD2 (5 bases). CDR3 length: 15 amino acids. The germline V gene has CDR1 SGHRS and CDR2 YFSETQ. V gave up 0 bases and J gave up 3 bases, with 12 bases separating them. CDR3 bases: TGCGCCAGCAGCTTGGGAGGACCAGCGGAAGAGACCCAGTACTTC. This translates into CASSLGGPAEETQYF.

This chain uses TRBV10-3 with TRBJ2-7; TRBD1 agrees at 8 bases. Germline V gene lookup returns CDR1 ENHRY and CDR2 SYGVKD. The CDR3 loop spans 15 amino acids. Trimming took 3 bases from V and 4 from J; bases not matched to a gene: 8. Here the CDR3 DNA reads TGTGCCATCAGTGATTCGACAGGGGACTTTTACGAGCAGTACTTC. Encoded protein: CAISDSTGDFYEQYF.

The DNA of the CDR3 is TGTGCCAGCACCTGGGGCGTCGGGGGACCGGAGACCCAGTACTTC. Residues: CASTWGVGGPETQYF. This sequence joins TRBV7-9 and TRBJ2-5; perhaps TRBD2 as D (6 bases). The V end lost 7 bases, the J end lost 5 bases, and 20 bases lay between the germline ends. Germline-derived CDR1 and CDR2 are SEHNR and FQNEAQ (reference sequence). The CDR3 has 15 residues.

The rearrangement joins TRBV6-5 to TRBJ2-1; D is possibly TRBD2 (6 bases). Between the trimmed V and J ends, which lost 5 bases and 1 base, there was a span of 12 bases. CDR1 MNHEY and CDR2 SVGAGI come from the germline V gene. The CDR3 contains 15 residues. Written as DNA, the CDR3 is TGTGCCAGCAGTAAGACTAGACCATCCTACAATGAGCAGTTCTTC. Amino acids: CASSKTRPSYNEQFF.

This clone showed up just a few times. This rearrangement joins TRBV5-5 to TRBJ1-2, with TRBD1 matching over 9 bases. The V segment lost 3 bases and the J segment 4 bases; nucleotides outside the gene matches: 4. The CDR3 runs 14 residues. Germline lookup yields CDR1 SGHKS and CDR2 YYEKEE (reference sequence). The CDR3 region is CASSYEQGAYGYTF. The CDR3 bases are TGTGCCAGCAGCTATGAACAGGGGGCCTATGGCTACACCTTC.

The J gene is TRBJ2-1, the V gene TRBV19, with TRBD2 as a possible D gene (6 bases). Looked up from germline, CDR1 is LNHDA and CDR2 is SQIVND (reference sequence). The V end lost 10 bases, the J end lost 3 bases, and 13 bases lay between the germline ends. The CDR3 loop spans 13 amino acids. The CDR3 here is CATGGANYNEQFF. CDR3 bases: TGTGCCACCGGGGGTGCTAACTACAATGAGCAGTTCTTC.

The chain has TRBV5-6 and TRBJ1-4, with 8 bases that match TRBD1. Losses at the gene ends were 4 bases for V and 8 bases for J; bases not matched to a gene: 7. The CDR3 contains 14 residues. Per germline, CDR1 SGHDT and CDR2 YYEEEE. CDR3 region: CASSEDRGEEKLFF. The CDR3 DNA sequence: TGTGCCAGCAGCGAAGACAGGGGAGAGGAAAAACTGTTTTTT. The full variable domain, its missing parts supplied by reference TRBV5-6 and TRBJ1-4, is DAGVTQSPTHLIKTRGQQVTLRCSPKSGHDTVSWYQQALGQGPQFIFQYYEEEERQRGNFPDRFSGHQFPNYSSELNVNALLLGDSALYLCASSEDRGEEKLFFGSGTQLSVL.

This chain joins TRBV7-8 and TRBJ2-1; 7 nucleotides agree with TRBD1. The CDR3 covers 19 residues. CDR1 is SGHVS, CDR2 FQNEAQ, per germline. J was trimmed by 0 bases and V by 1 base; bases with no gene match: 12. The CDR3 region has the DNA TGTGCCAGCAGCTTAGGTACTTATGAGGGACAGAGCTCCTACAATGAGCAGTTCTTC. Its translation is CASSLGTYEGQSSYNEQFF.

The chain recombines TRBV6-4 with TRBJ1-5, with 10 nucleotides matching TRBD1. Germline V gives CDR1 MRHNA, CDR2 SNTAGT. This CDR3 contains 16 residues. V lost 7 bases, J lost 2 bases, and 8 bases stayed unmatched. DNA of the CDR3: TGTGCCAGCATGAGACAGGGGGCGCCGGGCAATCAGCCCCAGCATTTT. Its translation is CASMRQGAPGNQPQHF.

The chain links TRBV14 to TRBJ2-7, with 9 bases aligning to TRBD2. Per the germline V gene, CDR1 is SGHDN and CDR2 is FVKESK. V lost 4 bases to trimming and J lost 5 bases; unmatched junction nucleotides: 6. The CDR3 is 14 amino acids. The CDR3 region has the DNA TGTGCCAGCAGCCCGCGGGAGGGCCCCGACGAGCAGTACTTC. Its protein product is CASSPREGPDEQYF. The entire variable domain, with the rest obtained from reference TRBV14 and TRBJ2-7, is as follows: EAGVTQFPSHSVIEKGQTVTLRCDPISGHDNLYWYRRVMGKEIKFLLHFVKESKQDESGMPNNRFLAERTGGTYSTLKVQPAELEDSGVYFCASSPREGPDEQYFGPGTRLTVT.

The rearrangement links TRBV28 to TRBJ1-1, with no clear D. Trimming took 2 bases from V and 5 from J, leaving 12 bases between them. Germline loops: CDR1 MDHEN, CDR2 SYDVKM. CDR3 length: 14 residues. CDR3 sequence (DNA): TGTGCCAGCAGTTTAGTGGTGTCAGAAACTGAAGCTTTCTTT. Protein sequence: CASSLVVSETEAFF.

This clone was seen only once. The genes are TRBV27 and TRBJ1-1; 11 nucleotides agree with TRBD1. CDR1 and CDR2 from the germline V gene are MNHEY and SMNVEV (reference sequence). The V gene end was trimmed by 2 bases and the J gene end by 11 bases; junction bases not matched to a gene: 7. The CDR3 is 14 amino acids. CDR3 bases: TGTGCCAGCAGTTTAGGACAGGGGGCGCTGGGTGCTTTCTTT. It codes for CASSLGQGALGAFF.

The chain carries TRBV6-4 and TRBJ2-5; 9 bases fit TRBD2. Per the germline V gene, CDR1 is MRHNA and CDR2 is SNTAGT. This CDR3 has 14 residues. V shed 3 bases and J 2 bases; nucleotides not matched to a gene: 1. The CDR3 region has the DNA TGTGCCAGCAGTGAGCTAGCGGGACAAGAGACCCAGTACTTC. It codes for CASSELAGQETQYF.

This sequence joins TRBV4-1 and TRBJ2-3; the match to TRBD2 covers 10 bases. CDR3 length: 17 residues. The germline gives CDR1 MGHRA, CDR2 YSYEKL. The V segment lost 1 base and the J segment 1 base; nucleotides outside the gene matches: 5. CDR3 sequence (DNA): TGCGCCAGCAGCCAAGCATTCGGGACTAGCGGCACAGATACGCAGTATTTT. This translates into CASSQAFGTSGTDTQYF.

The V gene is TRBV5-1, the J gene TRBJ2-2; possible D gene TRBD1, 6 bases. CDR3 length equals 14 residues. Deletions cut 7 bases from V and 3 bases from J, with 13 bases between. Germline CDR1 SGHRS, CDR2 YFSETQ. The CDR3 protein is CASQGMGHTGELFF. CDR3 coding DNA: TGCGCCAGCCAGGGGATGGGGCACACCGGGGAGCTGTTTTTT.

CDR3 in amino acids: CASSSSPVYEQYF. CDR3 sequence (DNA): TGTGCCAGCAGTTCTAGTCCTGTCTACGAGCAGTACTTC. The J gene is TRBJ2-7, the V gene TRBV27; D ambiguous. The V and J ends lost 4 bases and 3 bases respectively, with 10 bases between them. CDR1 and CDR2 (germline): MNHEY, SMNVEV (reference sequence). The CDR3 extends over 13 amino acids.

The rearrangement joins TRBV28 to TRBJ2-3; possible D gene TRBD2, 5 bases. The germline V gene has CDR1 MDHEN and CDR2 SYDVKM. The CDR3 contains 15 residues. The V end was cut by 2 bases, the J end by 2 bases, with 11 bases between. The DNA for the CDR3 is TGTGCCAGCAGTTTAAGCGGCACCTCCACAGATACGCAGTATTTT. Encoded protein: CASSLSGTSTDTQYF.

This clone showed up just once. The chain couples TRBV6-5 to TRBJ2-7, with 11 bases lining up with TRBD2. The CDR3 length is 14 residues. V was pared by 0 bases and J by 6 bases, with 1 base of the junction left unmatched. Germline-derived CDR1 and CDR2 are MNHEY and SVGAGI. In DNA, the CDR3 is TGTGCCAGCAGTTACTCTAGCGGGAGGGCCGAGCAGTACTTC. Protein: CASSYSSGRAEQYF.